The clone carrying this T cell receptor (beta chain) was recorded once. These data belong to a study of blood T cell repertoires in COVID-19. Looking at the study overall: The United States, Italy and Spain were the sources of the acute and convalescent COVID-19 samples. In each case, the material was cDNA or gDNA derived from T cells, B-cell-depleted T cells, or PBMCs.

Only in-frame clones appear in the TCRdb table, and some are missing; sequencing was by immunoSEQ multiplex PCR. This table holds over 300,000 clones, around 87% found once. Germline assignment: CDR1 SNHLY and CDR2 FYNNEI. V dropped 6 bases and J dropped 8 bases, with 15 bases sitting between them. The CDR3 runs to 13 residues. Sequencing used peripheral blood. This clonotype originated in a man aged 18 to 35 with active or convalescent COVID-19. The chain joins TRBV2 to TRBJ2-3; a weak D match, TRBD2 (7 bases). The CDR3 here is CASRAGAAGTQYF. CDR3 bases: TGTGCCAGCAGGGCGGGGGCGGCAGGTACGCAGTATTTT.